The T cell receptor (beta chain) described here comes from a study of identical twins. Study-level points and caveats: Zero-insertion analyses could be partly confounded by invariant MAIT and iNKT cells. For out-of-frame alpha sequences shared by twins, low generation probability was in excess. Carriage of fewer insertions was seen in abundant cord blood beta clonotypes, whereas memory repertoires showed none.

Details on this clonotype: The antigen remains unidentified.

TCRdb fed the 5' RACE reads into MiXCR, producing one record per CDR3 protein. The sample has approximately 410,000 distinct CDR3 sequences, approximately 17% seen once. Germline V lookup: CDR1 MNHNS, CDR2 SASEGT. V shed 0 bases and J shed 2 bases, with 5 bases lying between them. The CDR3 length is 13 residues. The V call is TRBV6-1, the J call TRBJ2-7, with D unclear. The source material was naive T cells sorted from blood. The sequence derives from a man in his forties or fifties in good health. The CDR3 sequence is CASSEAPAYEQYF. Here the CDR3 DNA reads TGTGCCAGCAGTGAAGCGCCCGCCTACGAGCAGTACTTC.